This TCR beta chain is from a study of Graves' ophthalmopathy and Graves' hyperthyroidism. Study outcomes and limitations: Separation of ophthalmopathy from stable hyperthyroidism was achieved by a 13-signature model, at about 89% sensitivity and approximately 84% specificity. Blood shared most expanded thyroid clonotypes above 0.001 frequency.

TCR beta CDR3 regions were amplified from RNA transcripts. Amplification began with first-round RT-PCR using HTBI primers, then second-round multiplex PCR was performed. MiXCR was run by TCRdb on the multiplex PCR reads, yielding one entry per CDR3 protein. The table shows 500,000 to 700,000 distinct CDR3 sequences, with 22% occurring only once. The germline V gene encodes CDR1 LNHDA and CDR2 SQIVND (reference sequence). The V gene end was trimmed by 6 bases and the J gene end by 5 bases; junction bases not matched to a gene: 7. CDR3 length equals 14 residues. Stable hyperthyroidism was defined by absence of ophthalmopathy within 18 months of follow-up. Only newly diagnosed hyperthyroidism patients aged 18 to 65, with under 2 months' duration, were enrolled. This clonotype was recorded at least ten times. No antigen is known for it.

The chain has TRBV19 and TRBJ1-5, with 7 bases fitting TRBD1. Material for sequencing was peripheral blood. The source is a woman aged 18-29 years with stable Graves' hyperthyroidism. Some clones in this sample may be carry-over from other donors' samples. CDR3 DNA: TGTGCCAGTAGATCCGGGACAGAGCATCAGCCCCAGCATTTT. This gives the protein CASRSGTEHQPQHF.